The subject of this entry is one TCR beta chain. Its specificity is not known. V trimming: 6 bases; J trimming: 5 bases; junction bases outside the gene matches: 7. This CDR3 is 14 amino acids long. The data originate from a study of response to subunit inactivated influenza vaccine. TCRdb re-called the RT-PCR reads through MiXCR, storing one row per CDR3 protein. This table holds around 500,000 distinct CDR3 sequences, 11% found once. The study's findings and limits: Authors suggested few new T cells are recruited by each seasonal influenza vaccination.

The V call is TRBV12-3 or TRBV12-4, the J call TRBJ2-3, with 8 bases identical to TRBD2. Sequencing was performed on PBMCs from blood, taken more than 35 days after vaccination. The receptor's source is a man aged 50 or older who received an inactivated influenza vaccine. The CDR3 DNA is TGTGCCAGCAGCGAACCAACTAGCGGAGATACGCAGTATTTT. Translated, it gives CASSEPTSGDTQYF.